This TCR beta chain was captured in a study of T cell responses to AZD1222 COVID-19 vaccine. Study observations and caveats: The donor group comprised mostly white British people and more females; the analysis possibly underestimated clonal diversity.

The CDR3 extends over 14 amino acids. Germline lookup yields CDR1 SQVTM and CDR2 ANQGSEA. The V and J ends lost 6 bases and 4 bases respectively, with 19 bases between them. Note on this clone: The target antigen is unknown.

Clones were read by immunoSEQ multiplex PCR, and TCRdb kept only the in-frame ones, dropping some. The sample lists 150,000 to 200,000 clones, roughly 94% occurring once. V and J are TRBV29-1 and TRBJ2-7; a possible D gene is TRBD2 (5 bases). The source material was peripheral blood, sampled 28 days after the second AZD1222 dose. The clonotype comes from an adult who received the AZD1222 COVID-19 vaccine. CDR3 sequence reads: CSVAGLESKYEQYF. In nucleotides, the CDR3 is TGCAGCGTAGCCGGACTGGAGAGTAAGTACGAGCAGTACTTC.